Each of the 22 T cell receptor beta chains below was sequenced from the same sample in a study of T cell clonality in common variable immunodeficiency. Data came from immunoSEQ multiplex PCR; TCRdb stores just in-frame clones and leaves some out. The sample contains 52,000 or so clones, none of them singletons. The sequenced sample was peripheral blood mononuclear cells. These TCRs come from a person aged 18 to 75 in good health.

This clone was detected a few times. The CDR3 extends 3 residues past the end of the read, so its final part is completed from the germline J gene. V and J are TRBV19 and TRBJ2-2; weak D call: TRBD1 (6 bases). The CDR3 consists of 16 residues. The germline V gene has CDR1 LNHDA and CDR2 SQIVND (reference sequence). CDR3 bases read: TGTGCCAGTAGTATAGGCGGACAGACTGGGGCCAACGTG. Its protein product is CASSIGGQTGANV. The whole CDR3 sequence reads CASSIGGQTGANVLFF.

This clone has a handful of counts. The DNA ends 3 residues before the CDR3 does, and the rest of the CDR3 is filled in from the germline J gene. Other DNA sequences of this sample code for an identical CDR3. The V call is TRBV18, the J call TRBJ1-2, with TRBD1 matching 12 bases. This CDR3 has 15 residues. Germline V gene sequence: CDR1 KGHSH, CDR2 LQKENI. CDR3 sequence: CASSPLRDRGQGYTF. The sequenced CDR3 bases are TGTGCCAGCTCGCCCCTCCGGGACAGGGGGCAGGGC.

This clone showed up many times. The sequence runs out 3 residues before the end of the CDR3; the remainder is reconstructed from the germline J gene. V is TRBV6-2 or TRBV6-3 and J is TRBJ1-5; D remains ambiguous. Trimming removed 2 bases from V and 2 bases from J, with 7 bases in between. The CDR3 extends over 14 amino acids. In germline, CDR1 is MNHEY, CDR2 SVGEGT. The CDR3: CASSYLAGNQPQHF. CDR3 DNA, as far as it was read: TGTGCCAGCAGTTACCTCGCAGGCAATCAGCCC.

This clone has just a few counts. Its ends do not fully match the called genes, so a read error is possible. The CDR3 is cut off 3 residues early in the read; its end comes from the germline J gene. Distinct nucleotide sequences in the sample also encode this CDR3. The rearrangement uses TRBV7-9 and TRBJ1-3, with D perhaps TRBD1 (6 bases). There are 15 residues in the CDR3. Germline-derived CDR1 and CDR2 are SEHNR and FQNEAQ (reference sequence). The chain's CDR3 is CASSLERTQGNTIYF. The sequenced CDR3 bases are TGTGCCAGCAGCTTAGAGAGGACACAGGGAAACACT. The full variable domain, completed using reference TRBV7-9 and TRBJ1-3, is DTGVSQNPRHKITKRGQNVTFRCDPISEHNRLYWYRQTLGQGPEFLTYFQNEAQLEKSRLLSDRFSAERPKGSFSTLEIQRTEQGDSAMYLCASSLERTQGNTIYFGEGSWLTVV.

There are a few counts of this clone. Coverage ceases 3 residues before the CDR3 finishes, and the germline J gene fills in the end. V usage is TRBV11-2 and J usage is TRBJ1-2, with TRBD1 matching 8 bases. CDR3 length: 15 amino acids. Unmatched junction bases numbered 9, after V lost 4 bases and J lost 5 bases. Germline V gene data show CDR1 as SGHAT and CDR2 as FQNNGV. The DNA read from the CDR3 is TGTGCCAGCAGCTCGGGACAGGTGGTGGTATATGGC. Amino acids: CASSSGQVVVYG. The entire CDR3 reads CASSSGQVVVYGYTF.

There are many counts of this clone. The DNA ends 3 residues before the CDR3 does, and the rest of the CDR3 is filled in from the germline J gene. The rearrangement uses TRBV18 and TRBJ1-1; D unresolved. The CDR3 contains 16 residues. Germline V gives CDR1 KGHSH, CDR2 LQKENI. The CDR3 reads CASSPTPQAATGEAFF. CDR3 bases read: TGTGCCAGCTCCCCCACTCCTCAAGCGGCAACGGGGGAA.

This clone turned up a few times. The CDR3 extends 3 residues past the end of the read, so its final part is completed from the germline J gene. This chain joins TRBV20-1 and TRBJ1-4; 9 positions agree with TRBD1. Losses at the gene ends were 6 bases for V and 8 bases for J; bases not matched to a gene: 7. Germline V gene data show CDR1 as DFQATT and CDR2 as SNEGSKA (reference sequence). The CDR3 consists of 13 residues. This CDR3 reads CSAPGTGREKLFF. The sequenced CDR3 bases are TGCAGTGCCCCCGGGACAGGGAGAGAAAAA.

This clone was counted many times. The CDR3 goes on 3 residues after the read ends, and that part is filled in from the germline J gene. V usage is TRBV30 and J usage is TRBJ1-1; D remains unclear. V was cut by 2 bases and J by 2 bases, with 9 bases left in between. Germline values: CDR1 GTSNPN, CDR2 SVGIG (reference sequence). This CDR3 region has 13 residues. The CDR3 loop is CAWSPQVNTEAFF. CDR3 bases read: TGTGCCTGGAGTCCCCAGGTTAACACTGAA.

This clone was recorded at least ten times. The read falls 3 residues short of the CDR3 end, and the missing part is taken from the germline J gene. The chain uses TRBV18 and TRBJ2-4; the match to TRBD2 covers 7 bases. The CDR3 loop spans 14 amino acids. V gave up 3 bases and J gave up 6 bases; unmatched junction bases: 5. The germline gives CDR1 KGHSH, CDR2 LQKENI. CDR3 DNA, as far as it was read: TGTGCCAGCTCACCGGGAGGGGAGCTAAACATT. This sequence encodes CASSPGGELNI. The whole CDR3 sequence reads CASSPGGELNIQYF.

This clone was seen many times. The read comes to an end 3 residues before the CDR3 does, leaving the germline J gene to fill in the end. V usage is TRBV5-4 and J usage is TRBJ1-4; TRBD1 matches 7 bases. Trimming removed 5 bases from V and 8 bases from J; junction bases left unmatched: 9. Germline-derived CDR1 and CDR2 are SGHNT and YYREEE (reference sequence). CDR3 length equals 14 residues. The CDR3 DNA, read in part, is TGTGCCAGCAGTGACGACAGGGTCCGAGAAAAA. It specifies CASSDDRVREK. Given in full, the CDR3 is CASSDDRVREKLFF.

This clone was seen ten or more times. The read falls 3 residues short of the CDR3 end, and the missing part is taken from the germline J gene. This chain connects TRBV7-9 to TRBJ2-1; the match to TRBD2 covers 14 bases. Losses at the gene ends were 5 bases for V and 7 bases for J; bases not matched to a gene: 4. Germline V gene sequence: CDR1 SEHNR, CDR2 FQNEAQ (reference sequence). There are 15 residues in the CDR3. CDR3 loop: CASSRGTSGRNEQFF. The sequenced part of the CDR3 DNA is TGTGCCAGCAGCCGGGGGACTAGCGGGAGAAATGAG.

This clone was recorded many times. The observed sequence ends 3 residues before the CDR3 terminus, with the missing tail filled in from the germline J gene. V is TRBV19 and J is TRBJ2-1; 7 nucleotides align to TRBD2. Germline CDR1 and CDR2: LNHDA and SQIVND (reference sequence). This CDR3 comprises 16 residues. V dropped 3 bases and J dropped 0; count of bases not matched to a gene: 5. Incomplete CDR3 DNA: TGTGCCAGTAGTATGGGGGGGTTGAGCTCCTACAATGAG. This codes for CASSMGGLSSYNE. The complete CDR3 sequence is CASSMGGLSSYNEQFF.

This clone came up many times. Sequencing ends 3 residues short of the CDR3 end; the germline J gene provides the rest. The chain joins TRBV10-3 to TRBJ2-5; 7 bases fit TRBD2. With 5 bases clipped from V and 3 bases from J, the junction kept 0 bases outside the gene matches. The germline CDR1 and CDR2 sequences are ENHRY and SYGVKD. CDR3 length equals 12 residues. CDR3 residues: CAISSGEETQYF. Incomplete CDR3 DNA: TGTGCCATCAGTAGCGGGGAAGAGACC.

This clone was seen repeatedly, ten times or more. The read comes to an end 3 residues before the CDR3 does, leaving the germline J gene to fill in the end. V gene TRBV7-6 combines with J gene TRBJ1-1; D unresolved. V was pared by 5 bases and J by 1 base, with 8 bases between. The CDR3 contains 13 residues. Germline-derived CDR1 and CDR2 are SGHVS and FNYEAQ. The CDR3 spells CASSPPGNTEAFF. Incomplete CDR3 DNA: TGTGCCAGCAGCCCCCCGGGGAACACTGAA.

This clone was counted many times. Sequencing ends 3 residues short of the CDR3 end; the germline J gene provides the rest. The gene calls are TRBV5-1 and TRBJ2-3; 8 bases map to TRBD1. V shed 6 bases, J shed 4 bases, and the junction held 13 bases outside the gene matches. Germline values: CDR1 SGHRS, CDR2 YFSETQ. This CDR3 contains 16 residues. Here the CDR3 reads CASTQGQDRVADTQYF. The CDR3 bases that were read are TGCGCCAGCACCCAAGGACAGGACAGGGTAGCAGATACG.

This clone occurred many times. The missing CDR3 end, 3 residues past where the read stops, is filled in from the germline J gene. This chain connects TRBV19 to TRBJ1-6, with D possibly being TRBD1 (6 bases). The CDR3 contains 13 residues. Germline CDR1 reads LNHDA; CDR2 reads SQIVND (reference sequence). Trimming left V 6 bases short and J 10 bases short, with 13 bases between. CDR3 DNA (partial): TGTGCCAGTAGCCCGGACAGCTCCTCACCC. It encodes CASSPDSSSP. Given in full, the CDR3 is CASSPDSSSPLHF.

Of note for this clone: The read terminates 3 residues before the CDR3 end, so the remaining end is supplied by the germline J gene. The J gene is TRBJ2-5, the V gene TRBV2, with 9 bases matching TRBD1. With V trimmed by 5 bases and J by 5 bases, 6 bases remained unmatched. The germline CDR1 and CDR2 sequences are SNHLY and FYNNEI. The CDR3 consists of 14 residues. This CDR3 is CASSRDRVSETQYF. Partial CDR3 DNA: TGTGCCAGCAGTCGGGACAGGGTGTCCGAGACC.

This clone was observed at least ten times. The sequence runs out 3 residues before the end of the CDR3; the remainder is reconstructed from the germline J gene. The J gene is TRBJ2-5, the V gene TRBV12-3 or TRBV12-4, with 9 bases fitting TRBD2. The CDR3 is made up of 15 amino acids. J lost 5 bases, V lost 3 bases, and 7 bases had no gene match. The covered CDR3 bases are TGTGCCAGCAGTTTTACTGCTAGCGGGACGGAGACC. It specifies CASSFTASGTET. The CDR3 as a whole reads CASSFTASGTETQYF.

This clone was counted ten times or more. The CDR3 protein is CSASIGGNRGRGTGELFF. The DNA read from the CDR3 is TGCAGTGCTTCCATTGGCGGGAATAGGGGGCGAGGCACCGGGGAG. The chain joins TRBV20-1 to TRBJ2-2, with D maybe TRBD1 (7 bases). The CDR3 end falls 3 residues outside the read, so it is completed with the germline J gene. The CDR3 totals 18 residues. V lost 5 bases and J lost 4, with 26 bases in between. CDR1 DFQATT and CDR2 SNEGSKA come from the germline V gene (reference sequence).

Notes on this clone: The CDR3 end lies 3 residues beyond the end of the read and is filled in from the germline J gene. The V gene is TRBV19, the J gene TRBJ1-5; 7 nucleotides line up with TRBD1. Trimming removed 5 bases from V and 4 bases from J; junction bases left unmatched: 8. Germline V gives CDR1 LNHDA, CDR2 SQIVND (reference sequence). The CDR3 length is 15 residues. The CDR3: CASSSRDSSNQPQHF. The part of the CDR3 DNA that was read is TGTGCCAGTAGTTCCAGGGACAGTTCGAATCAGCCC. Together with reference TRBV19 and TRBJ1-5, the CDR3 gives the full variable domain: DGGITQSPKYLFRKEGQNVTLSCEQNLNHDAMYWYRQDPGQGLRLIYYSQIVNDFQKGDIAEGYSVSREKKESFPLTVTSAQKNPTAFYLCASSSRDSSNQPQHFGDGTRLSIL.

This clone came up many times. The DNA read from the CDR3 is TGTGCCAGCAGCCAAGACTGGAGTCAGGGGAAGACC. Translating it yields CASSQDWSQGKT. The CDR3 reads in full as CASSQDWSQGKTQYF. The chain has TRBV14 and TRBJ2-5, with D tentatively TRBD1 (6 bases). The CDR3 end is not reached by the read, which stops 3 residues before it; the germline J gene fills it in. The ends were cut back, 0 bases at V and 6 bases at J, with 14 bases in the middle. The CDR3 is made up of 15 amino acids. Germline assignment: CDR1 SGHDN and CDR2 FVKESK.

In this sample, this clone turned up many times. The read terminates 3 residues ahead of where the CDR3 ends, so the germline J gene completes it. This chain connects TRBV30 to TRBJ1-1, with 8 positions matching TRBD1. V gave up 1 base and J gave up 4 bases; unmatched junction bases: 8. CDR3 length: 15 residues. The germline V gene has CDR1 GTSNPN and CDR2 SVGIG (reference sequence). CDR3 loop: CAWSGGTGWGTEAFF. The CDR3 DNA, read in part, is TGTGCCTGGAGTGGGGGGACAGGTTGGGGCACTGAA.